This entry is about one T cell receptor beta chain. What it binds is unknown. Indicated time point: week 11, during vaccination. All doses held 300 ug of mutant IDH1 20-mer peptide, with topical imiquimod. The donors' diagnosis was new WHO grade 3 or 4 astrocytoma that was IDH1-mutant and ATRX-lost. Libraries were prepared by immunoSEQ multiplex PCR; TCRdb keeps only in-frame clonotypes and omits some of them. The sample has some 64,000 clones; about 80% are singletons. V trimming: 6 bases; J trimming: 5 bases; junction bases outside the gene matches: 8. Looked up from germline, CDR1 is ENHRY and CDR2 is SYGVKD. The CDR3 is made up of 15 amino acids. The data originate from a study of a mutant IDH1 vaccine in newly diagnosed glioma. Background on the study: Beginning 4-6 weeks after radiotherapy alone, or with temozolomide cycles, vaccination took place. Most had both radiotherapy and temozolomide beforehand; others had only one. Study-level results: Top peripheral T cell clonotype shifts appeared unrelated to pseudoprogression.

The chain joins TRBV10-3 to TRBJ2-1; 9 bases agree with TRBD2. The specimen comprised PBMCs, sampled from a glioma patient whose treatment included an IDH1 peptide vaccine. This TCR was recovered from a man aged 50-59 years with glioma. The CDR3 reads CAIRPSGTRDNEQFF. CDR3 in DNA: TGTGCCATCAGACCTAGCGGGACTCGGGACAATGAGCAGTTCTTC.